The 23 T cell receptor beta chains presented below share a single source sample, sequenced in a study of T cells after yellow fever vaccination. MiXCR, applied by TCRdb to the 5' RACE reads, yields one record per CDR3 protein. The sample has around 350,000 distinct CDR3 sequences; roughly 6.1% are singletons. Specimen: PBMCs, collected 5 days after the yellow fever booster vaccination. Source of these receptors: a man aged 25-45 years who received the YFV17D yellow fever vaccine.

In this sample, this clonotype turned up a few times. V gene TRBV7-2 combines with J gene TRBJ2-7, with D possibly TRBD2 on 6 matching bases. CDR1 and CDR2 from the germline V gene are SGHTA and FQGNSA. V lost 6 bases to trimming and J lost 1 base, with 19 bases between them. The CDR3 runs 16 residues. The CDR3 sequence: CASRQASSGESYEQYF. In DNA form, the CDR3 reads TGTGCCAGCAGACAAGCGAGTAGCGGCGAATCCTACGAGCAGTACTTC.

The sample holds many counts of this clonotype. The V and J genes are TRBV5-6 and TRBJ2-5; D is undetermined. This CDR3 has 14 residues. Trimming left V 0 bases short and J 2 bases short, with 8 bases between. Germline CDR1 and CDR2: SGHDT and YYEEEE. This CDR3 reads CASSLGTPQETQYF. The CDR3 DNA reads as TGTGCCAGCAGCTTGGGAACACCGCAAGAGACCCAGTACTTC. Filled out from reference TRBV5-6 and TRBJ2-5, the complete variable domain reads DAGVTQSPTHLIKTRGQQVTLRCSPKSGHDTVSWYQQALGQGPQFIFQYYEEEERQRGNFPDRFSGHQFPNYSSELNVNALLLGDSALYLCASSLGTPQETQYFGPGTRLLVL.

This clonotype appeared many times. The chain has TRBV7-2 and TRBJ1-1, with D perhaps matching TRBD1 (6 bases). The ends were cut back, 4 bases at V and 1 base at J, with 13 bases in the middle. The length of the CDR3 is 15 residues. Germline V gene sequence: CDR1 SGHTA, CDR2 FQGNSA. CDR3 bases: TGTGCCAGCAGCTCGCGCCCGACAGGGAACACTGAAGCTTTCTTT. It encodes CASSSRPTGNTEAFF.

This clonotype has a handful of counts. V gene TRBV5-1 combines with J gene TRBJ2-2; D is unresolved. There are 16 residues in the CDR3. Trimming cost V 5 bases and J 4 bases, with 18 bases left between them. Per germline, CDR1 SGHRS and CDR2 YFSETQ. The CDR3 sequence: CASSFLDLGSTGELFF. In DNA, the CDR3 is TGCGCCAGCAGTTTCCTTGACCTGGGATCCACCGGGGAGCTGTTTTTT.

The chain couples TRBV7-2 to TRBJ2-1; the match to TRBD2 covers 10 bases. This CDR3 has 14 amino acids. With 1 base clipped from V and 10 bases from J, the junction kept 4 bases outside the gene matches. From germline, CDR1 is SGHTA and CDR2 FQGNSA. DNA of the CDR3: TGTGCCAGCAGCTTAGTGTCTAGCGGGAGCGAGCAGTTCTTC. Translated, it gives CASSLVSSGSEQFF.

This clonotype was observed a handful of times. The chain is built from TRBV10-3 and TRBJ2-1; the D is unclear. CDR3 length equals 14 residues. Trimming left V 6 bases short and J 9 bases short, with 18 bases between. Germline V gives CDR1 ENHRY, CDR2 SYGVKD. CDR3 protein: CAIRSTGISIEQFF. In nucleotides, the CDR3 is TGTGCCATCAGAAGCACTGGGATTTCAATTGAGCAGTTCTTC.

This clonotype was found many times. The chain uses TRBV5-1 and TRBJ2-2; D is perhaps TRBD1 or TRBD2 (5 bases each). This CDR3 comprises 14 residues. The germline gives CDR1 SGHRS, CDR2 YFSETQ. Trimming left V 4 bases short and J 4 bases short, with 11 bases between. The CDR3 spells CASSMGTATGELFF. The CDR3 DNA is TGCGCCAGCAGCATGGGGACGGCCACCGGGGAGCTGTTTTTT.

The gene calls are TRBV25-1 and TRBJ1-2, with 7 nucleotides matching TRBD1. Germline V gene lookup returns CDR1 MGHDK and CDR2 SYGVNS. This CDR3 is 17 amino acids long. V shed 4 bases, J shed 4 bases, and the junction held 15 bases outside the gene matches. The CDR3 coding sequence is TGTGCCAGCAGTGGGGCCGTCGGGACAGTTAAGACCTATGGCTACACCTTC. Its protein is CASSGAVGTVKTYGYTF.

This clonotype came up a few times. This chain joins TRBV24-1 and TRBJ2-2; 7 bases map to TRBD1. The length of the CDR3 is 15 residues. Unmatched junction bases numbered 4, after V lost 0 bases and J lost 7 bases. Germline CDR1 is KGHDR and CDR2 is SFDVKD. This chain's CDR3 is CATSDLRQGGGELFF. CDR3 sequence (DNA): TGTGCCACCAGTGATTTGAGACAGGGTGGCGGGGAGCTGTTTTTT.

Only a few counts were recorded for this clonotype. The chain has TRBV10-3 and TRBJ2-1, with 8 bases identical to TRBD2. The CDR3 sequence is 17 residues long. CDR1 is ENHRY, CDR2 SYGVKD, per germline. Unmatched junction bases numbered 13, after V lost 3 bases and J lost 6 bases. In DNA form, the CDR3 reads TGTGCCATCAGTGATAGGGGAGCGGGGGCCCCCTCCAATGAGCAGTTCTTC. It specifies CAISDRGAGAPSNEQFF.

This clonotype was recorded a few times. V is TRBV27 and J is TRBJ2-1; 12 nucleotides line up with TRBD1. CDR3 length: 16 amino acids. Trimming removed 2 bases from V and 8 bases from J; junction bases left unmatched: 7. Germline CDR1 MNHEY, CDR2 SMNVEV (reference sequence). The CDR3 loop reads CASSLAGTGGIDEQFF. CDR3 sequence (DNA): TGTGCCAGCAGTTTAGCCGGGACAGGGGGCATCGATGAGCAGTTCTTC.

This clonotype has more than one count but fewer than ten. V and J are TRBV21-1 and TRBJ1-5; no check of the table's D call, TRBD1, against the DNA was made. TRBV21-1 is reported as a pseudogene. This CDR3 has 19 residues. The CDR3 protein is CASSKSDRAFIYGNQPQHF. CDR3 sequence (DNA): TGTGCCAGCAGCAAGTCGGACAGGGCTTTCATCTATGGCAATCAGCCCCAGCATTTT.

This clonotype has a handful of counts. This chain joins TRBV5-5 and TRBJ2-1; D is unresolved. From germline, CDR1 is SGHKS and CDR2 YYEKEE (reference sequence). The CDR3 has 14 amino acids. Trimming shortened V by 0 bases and J by 2 bases, and 6 bases separated the two germline ends. The CDR3: CASSLGGAYNEQFF. The DNA for the CDR3 is TGTGCCAGCAGCTTGGGCGGAGCCTACAATGAGCAGTTCTTC.

This clonotype was seen at least ten times. The V call is TRBV12-3 or TRBV12-4, the J call TRBJ2-7, with D possibly being TRBD1 (6 bases). The CDR3 covers 12 residues. V was cut by 7 bases and J by 5 bases, with 12 bases left in between. The CDR3 DNA sequence: TGTGCCAGCAACCGGGACACCAACGAGCAGTACTTC. Protein: CASNRDTNEQYF.

This clonotype was observed a few times. This chain joins TRBV5-5 and TRBJ2-1; no clear D. V was cut by 2 bases and J by 7 bases, with 10 bases left in between. Germline V gene sequence: CDR1 SGHKS, CDR2 YYEKEE (reference sequence). CDR3 size: 13 residues. CDR3 residues: CASSFTPLNEQFF. CDR3 nucleotide sequence: TGTGCCAGCAGCTTTACGCCACTAAATGAGCAGTTCTTC.

The rearrangement uses TRBV6-2 or TRBV6-3 and TRBJ2-3; 11 bases fit TRBD2. This CDR3 has 16 amino acids. CDR1 is MNHEY and CDR2 is SVGEGT in the germline V gene. Trimming cost V 5 bases and J 1 base; bases outside gene matches: 5. The CDR3 sequence is CASSPEGLAGTDTQYF. The CDR3, as DNA: TGTGCCAGCAGTCCCGAGGGACTAGCGGGCACAGATACGCAGTATTTT.

This clonotype was seen a few times. The chain carries TRBV19 and TRBJ2-2; 10 bases align to TRBD1. Germline V lookup: CDR1 LNHDA, CDR2 SQIVND (reference sequence). V gave up 3 bases and J gave up 6 bases; unmatched junction bases: 10. This CDR3 has 17 amino acids. For the CDR3, the DNA is TGTGCCAGTAGTATTGGGCTGGGACAGGGGACGGCCGGGGAGCTGTTTTTT. Translation: CASSIGLGQGTAGELFF. Drawing the rest from reference TRBV19 and TRBJ2-2, the complete variable domain is DGGITQSPKYLFRKEGQNVTLSCEQNLNHDAMYWYRQDPGQGLRLIYYSQIVNDFQKGDIAEGYSVSREKKESFPLTVTSAQKNPTAFYLCASSIGLGQGTAGELFFGEGSRLTVL.

This clonotype came up many times. The chain carries TRBV23-1 and TRBJ2-5; the D gene is possibly TRBD1 (6 bases). TRBV23-1 is given ORF status, its function remaining uncertain. CDR3 length: 14 residues. V lost 2 bases to trimming and J lost 1 base, with 8 bases between them. The CDR3 reads CASSQTDSQETQYF. Written as DNA, the CDR3 is TGCGCCAGCAGTCAAACGGACAGCCAAGAGACCCAGTACTTC.

This clonotype was recorded many times. The chain recombines TRBV20-1 with TRBJ2-7; possibly TRBD2 for D (6 bases). Germline-derived CDR1 and CDR2 are DFQATT and SNEGSKA (reference sequence). V gave up 5 bases and J gave up 0 bases, with 11 bases separating them. This CDR3 is 13 amino acids long. In nucleotides, the CDR3 is TGCAGTGCTTTCCGGGACTTCTCCTACGAGCAGTACTTC. Translating gives CSAFRDFSYEQYF.

In this sample, this clonotype turned up a few times. The chain combines TRBV10-2 with TRBJ2-1, with 11 bases fitting TRBD2. V shed 6 bases and J 0 bases; nucleotides not matched to a gene: 10. Germline assignment: CDR1 WSHSY and CDR2 SAAADI. The CDR3 runs to 18 residues. DNA of the CDR3: TGCGCCAGCAGGATCGGTCTAGCGGGAGGAAGCTCCTACAATGAGCAGTTCTTC. Translation: CASRIGLAGGSSYNEQFF.

This clonotype was observed at least ten times. The V gene is TRBV20-1, the J gene TRBJ2-5; TRBD2 matches at 8 bases. V shed 3 bases, J shed 3 bases, and the junction held 3 bases outside the gene matches. The CDR3 covers 13 residues. The V gene's germline CDR1 is DFQATT and CDR2 SNEGSKA (reference sequence). The CDR3 DNA is TGCAGTGCTAGGTGGACTAGCAAAGAGACCCAGTACTTC. Its protein is CSARWTSKETQYF.

There are many counts of this clonotype. This chain's CDR3 is CAWSPLRSDNSYNEQFF. The CDR3 coding sequence is TGTGCCTGGAGTCCCTTGAGGTCGGACAACTCCTACAATGAGCAGTTCTTC. V usage is TRBV30 and J usage is TRBJ2-1, with D perhaps TRBD1 (5 bases). V was cut by 2 bases and J by 0 bases, with 17 bases left in between. The CDR3 length is 17 residues. Germline CDR1 GTSNPN, CDR2 SVGIG (reference sequence).

This clonotype has a count of ten or more. The chain joins TRBV5-6 to TRBJ2-1; 7 bases map to TRBD2. The CDR3 has 16 residues. The trim removed 5 bases at V and 1 base at J, leaving 9 bases unmatched. From germline, CDR1 is SGHDT and CDR2 YYEEEE. The CDR3 region has the DNA TGTGCCAGCAGAAATTACGGGAGGAGGTCCTACAATGAGCAGTTCTTC. This encodes CASRNYGRRSYNEQFF. Using reference TRBV5-6 and TRBJ2-1 for the parts outside the CDR3, the full variable domain is DAGVTQSPTHLIKTRGQQVTLRCSPKSGHDTVSWYQQALGQGPQFIFQYYEEEERQRGNFPDRFSGHQFPNYSSELNVNALLLGDSALYLCASRNYGRRSYNEQFFGPGTRLTVL.